These 26 T cell receptor beta chains came from one sample sequenced in a study of blood T cell repertoires in COVID-19. The data were produced by immunoSEQ multiplex PCR, yet TCRdb's version contains in-frame clones alone and is incomplete. The sample consists of under 100,000 clones, 75% to 95% of them appearing once. Source material: peripheral blood. Every receptor here comes from a man aged 50 to 60 with acute or convalescent COVID-19.

This clone was seen only a few times. The rearrangement joins TRBV18 to TRBJ1-2; D call uncertain. CDR1 is KGHSH, CDR2 LQKENI, per germline. The CDR3 runs to 14 residues. The V end lost 0 bases, the J end lost 4 bases, and 9 bases lay between the germline ends. The CDR3 region is CASSPPSTVYGYTF. CDR3 DNA sequence: TGTGCCAGCTCACCACCGAGCACAGTCTATGGCTACACCTTC.

The genes are TRBV2 and TRBJ2-1, with 14 bases aligning to TRBD2. This CDR3 contains 15 residues. CDR1 is SNHLY, CDR2 FYNNEI, per germline. V dropped 6 bases and J dropped 7; count of bases not matched to a gene: 5. CDR3 nucleotide sequence: TGTGCCAGCAGCGGACTAGCGGGAGGTGGGAATGAGCAGTTCTTC. Residues: CASSGLAGGGNEQFF.

The chain joins TRBV7-2 to TRBJ1-1, with D unresolved. Trimming took 4 bases from V and 9 from J, leaving 9 bases between them. Looked up from germline, CDR1 is SGHTA and CDR2 is FQGNSA. This CDR3 has 11 residues. The CDR3 spells CASSSRIQAFF. In nucleotides, the CDR3 is TGTGCCAGCAGCTCGAGAATCCAAGCTTTCTTT.

This clone occurred once. V usage is TRBV7-2 and J usage is TRBJ2-2; TRBD1 matches at 7 bases. Germline V lookup: CDR1 SGHTA, CDR2 FQGNSA. The J segment lost 0 bases and the V segment lost 10 bases, leaving 5 bases of the junction unmatched. The CDR3 has 14 residues. The CDR3 loop reads CATKGQPNTGELFF. CDR3 sequence (DNA): TGTGCCACCAAGGGACAGCCGAACACCGGGGAGCTGTTTTTT.

The rearrangement joins TRBV6-1 to TRBJ1-1; maybe TRBD1 (6 bases). V lost 3 bases to trimming and J lost 0 bases, with 11 bases between them. Germline lookup yields CDR1 MNHNS and CDR2 SASEGT. The CDR3 is 15 residues long. The CDR3 here is CASSEPGHLNTEAFF. The CDR3 bases are TGTGCCAGCAGTGAGCCGGGACATTTGAACACTGAAGCTTTCTTT.

The V call is TRBV19, the J call TRBJ2-1, with 14 bases lining up with TRBD2. Germline V lookup: CDR1 LNHDA, CDR2 SQIVND (reference sequence). V lost 4 bases to trimming and J lost 12 bases; unmatched junction nucleotides: 17. The CDR3 length is 18 residues. CDR3 sequence (DNA): TGTGCCAGTAGTACCCCGGGACTAGCGGGGGATTACAATGATAGGCAGTTCTTC. Its protein is CASSTPGLAGDYNDRQFF.

The chain joins TRBV6-5 to TRBJ1-4; 9 bases fit TRBD1. This CDR3 has 14 residues. After removal of 6 bases from V and 12 bases from J, the junction contained 11 bases not matched to a gene. Germline loops: CDR1 MNHEY, CDR2 SVGAGI. Written as DNA, the CDR3 is TGTGCCAGCAGGCCTCCAACACAGGGGGCGCAACTGTTTTTT. Its protein is CASRPPTQGAQLFF.

This clone was seen only a few times. The chain links TRBV27 to TRBJ1-1, with 7 positions matching TRBD1. This CDR3 spans 15 amino acids. The V gene end was trimmed by 3 bases and the J gene end by 10 bases; junction bases not matched to a gene: 14. Germline V gives CDR1 MNHEY, CDR2 SMNVEV (reference sequence). The CDR3 protein is CASSFSGQTALGAFF. CDR3 in DNA: TGTGCCAGCAGTTTTTCGGGACAGACGGCGCTAGGAGCTTTCTTT.

The chain couples TRBV11-2 to TRBJ2-5, with TRBD2 matching over 8 bases. Germline V lookup: CDR1 SGHAT, CDR2 FQNNGV. The CDR3 length is 15 residues. Losses at the gene ends were 4 bases for V and 1 base for J; bases not matched to a gene: 5. DNA of the CDR3: TGTGCCAGCAGCTCCGGCACTAGCGGCCAAGAGACCCAGTACTTC. Protein product: CASSSGTSGQETQYF.

The chain is built from TRBV7-9 and TRBJ1-6, with 11 bases lining up with TRBD1. Germline loops: CDR1 SEHNR, CDR2 FQNEAQ (reference sequence). The CDR3 has 19 residues. The junction had 9 bases not matched to a gene; V was cut back by 5 bases and J by 0 bases. The CDR3 bases are TGTGCCAGCAGCCCAAGCGCCGGGACAGGGGGCTCCTATAATTCACCCCTCCACTTT. It codes for CASSPSAGTGGSYNSPLHF.

The chain joins TRBV6-4 to TRBJ1-5; D is undetermined. From germline, CDR1 is MRHNA and CDR2 SNTAGT. This CDR3 has 13 amino acids. Trimming shortened V by 5 bases and J by 4 bases, and 9 bases separated the two germline ends. The CDR3 nucleotides read TGTGCCAGCAGTCCCCAGGCAAATCAGCCCCAGCATTTT. It is translated as CASSPQANQPQHF.

The chain is built from TRBV11-2 and TRBJ1-4; the D gene is possibly TRBD1 (6 bases). This CDR3 comprises 14 residues. The V gene's germline CDR1 is SGHAT and CDR2 FQNNGV. Between the trimmed V and J ends, which lost 5 bases and 8 bases, there was a span of 15 bases. CDR3 region: CASSTQGFWEKLFF. CDR3 coding DNA: TGTGCCAGCAGCACACAGGGTTTTTGGGAAAAACTGTTTTTT.

The genes are TRBV18 and TRBJ2-2; 7 positions match TRBD1. CDR3 length: 15 amino acids. V gave up 5 bases and J gave up 1 base; unmatched junction bases: 4. CDR1 is KGHSH and CDR2 is LQKENI in the germline V gene. CDR3 protein: CASSADRENTGELFF. DNA for the CDR3: TGTGCCAGCTCAGCAGACAGGGAGAACACCGGGGAGCTGTTTTTT. Full variable domain (missing parts from reference TRBV18 and TRBJ2-2): NAGVMQNPRHLVRRRGQEARLRCSPMKGHSHVYWYRQLPEEGLKFMVYLQKENIIDESGMPKERFSAEFPKEGPSILRIQQVVRGDSAAYFCASSADRENTGELFFGEGSRLTVL.

The rearrangement links TRBV6-5 to TRBJ1-5; possible D gene TRBD1, 5 bases. The germline V and J ends were trimmed by 6 bases and 5 bases, with 11 bases remaining between them. The CDR3 runs to 13 residues. The germline CDR1 and CDR2 sequences are MNHEY and SVGAGI. The CDR3 DNA reads TGTGCCAGCAGGGTCAGGGCTGATCAGCCCCAGCATTTT. Protein sequence: CASRVRADQPQHF.

The J gene is TRBJ1-6, the V gene TRBV7-6; D possibly corresponds to TRBD1 (5 bases). Germline V gene data show CDR1 as SGHVS and CDR2 as FNYEAQ. The CDR3 covers 16 residues. Trimming shortened V by 5 bases and J by 3 bases, and 14 bases separated the two germline ends. The CDR3: CASSPRGSVYNSPLHF. CDR3 bases: TGTGCCAGCAGCCCAAGGGGTTCCGTCTATAATTCACCCCTCCACTTT.

V usage is TRBV7-7 and J usage is TRBJ2-5; D perhaps matches TRBD1 (6 bases). CDR1 SSHAT and CDR2 FNYEAQ come from the germline V gene (reference sequence). V lost 5 bases and J 1 base, leaving 17 bases between the germline ends. The CDR3 runs to 16 residues. This CDR3 reads CASSTGGGWAQETQYF. The CDR3 bases are TGTGCCAGCAGCACTGGTGGGGGCTGGGCCCAAGAGACCCAGTACTTC.

The genes are TRBV6-5 and TRBJ2-1; 9 bases match TRBD2. Germline trimming cut 3 bases from V and 7 bases from J; bases unmatched to any gene: 10. CDR1 and CDR2 (germline): MNHEY, SVGAGI. The CDR3 has 16 residues. CDR3 sequence reads: CASSYSGLAKSNEQFF. DNA for the CDR3: TGTGCCAGCAGTTATTCAGGACTAGCGAAAAGTAATGAGCAGTTCTTC.

The chain links TRBV9 to TRBJ1-2; 9 bases are a match to TRBD1. Germline CDR1 is SGDLS and CDR2 is YYNGEE. The CDR3 has 12 residues. V lost 5 bases and J lost 8; bases outside the gene matches: 4. The CDR3: CASRGDRVGYTF. The CDR3 DNA sequence: TGTGCCAGCAGAGGGGACAGGGTCGGCTACACCTTC.

The V call is TRBV19, the J call TRBJ2-5, with 8 bases lining up with TRBD2. There are 15 residues in the CDR3. V lost 3 bases to trimming and J lost 5 bases; unmatched junction nucleotides: 8. The germline gives CDR1 LNHDA, CDR2 SQIVND (reference sequence). The CDR3 region has the DNA TGTGCCAGTAGTATGGCGGGAGGAACGGCCGAGACCCAGTACTTC. This gives the protein CASSMAGGTAETQYF.

The genes are TRBV12-5 and TRBJ1-6, with 9 bases matching TRBD1. J gave up 4 bases and V 0 bases, and 7 bases lay outside the gene matches. The CDR3 has 18 residues. Germline V CDR1 and CDR2: LGHNT, FRNRAP. CDR3 region: CASGLVIRTGVYNSPLHF. In nucleotides, the CDR3 is TGTGCTAGTGGTTTGGTCATAAGGACAGGGGTTTATAATTCACCCCTCCACTTT. The full variable domain, rest sourced from reference TRBV12-5 and TRBJ1-6, is DARVTQTPRHKVTEMGQEVTMRCQPILGHNTVFWYRQTMMQGLELLAYFRNRAPLDDSGMPKDRFSAEMPDATLATLKIQPSEPRDSAVYFCASGLVIRTGVYNSPLHFGNGTRLTVT.

V usage is TRBV2 and J usage is TRBJ1-1, with D maybe TRBD1 (6 bases). CDR3 size: 10 residues. The germline gives CDR1 SNHLY, CDR2 FYNNEI. V lost 6 bases and J 11 bases, leaving 10 bases between the germline ends. The CDR3 DNA follows: TGTGCCAGCAGGGCAGGGGAGGCTTTCTTT. Its translation is CASRAGEAFF.

The genes are TRBV29-1 and TRBJ1-4; 8 bases line up with TRBD1. V trimming: 0 bases; J trimming: 7 bases; junction bases outside the gene matches: 4. Per the germline V gene, CDR1 is SQVTM and CDR2 is ANQGSEA. CDR3 length equals 14 residues. The CDR3 is CSVEDDRGGEKLFF. For the CDR3, the DNA is TGCAGCGTTGAAGATGACAGGGGAGGTGAAAAACTGTTTTTT. Full variable domain (outside the CDR3, taken from reference TRBV29-1 and TRBJ1-4): SAVISQKPSRDICQRGTSLTIQCQVDSQVTMMFWYRQQPGQSLTLIATANQGSEATYESGFVIDKFPISRPNLTFSTLTVSNMSPEDSSIYLCSVEDDRGGEKLFFGSGTQLSVL.

The genes are TRBV20-1 and TRBJ2-3, with 8 bases fitting TRBD2. This CDR3 has 13 residues. Germline assignment: CDR1 DFQATT and CDR2 SNEGSKA (reference sequence). After removal of 3 bases from V and 5 bases from J, the junction contained 4 bases not matched to a gene. The DNA for the CDR3 is TGCAGTGCTAGTGCGGGAGGAGGAGATACGCAGTATTTT. This encodes CSASAGGGDTQYF.

The chain carries TRBV6-2 or TRBV6-3 and TRBJ2-7, with TRBD1 matching over 9 bases. V shed 2 bases and J 3 bases; nucleotides not matched to a gene: 2. The CDR3 runs to 14 residues. Per the germline V gene, CDR1 is MNHEY and CDR2 is SVGEGT. The CDR3 nucleotides read TGTGCCAGCAGTTACGGGACAGGGATCTACGAGCAGTACTTC. This gives the protein CASSYGTGIYEQYF.

The chain joins TRBV7-2 to TRBJ2-7, with 10 positions matching TRBD1. The CDR3 is 15 amino acids. The germline V gene encodes CDR1 SGHTA and CDR2 FQGNSA. Trimming at V came to 3 bases and at J to 2 bases, leaving 4 bases not matched to a gene. The CDR3: CASSFMGQGTYEQYF. DNA for the CDR3: TGTGCCAGCAGCTTCATGGGACAGGGGACCTACGAGCAGTACTTC. The entire variable domain, with the rest obtained from reference TRBV7-2 and TRBJ2-7, is as follows: GAGVSQSPSNKVTEKGKDVELRCDPISGHTALYWYRQSLGQGLEFLIYFQGNSAPDKSGLPSDRFSAERTGGSVSTLTIQRTQQEDSAVYLCASSFMGQGTYEQYFGPGTRLTVT.

The chain carries TRBV5-1 and TRBJ2-4; possibly TRBD2 for D (5 bases). Germline CDR1 is SGHRS and CDR2 is YFSETQ. The CDR3 runs to 14 residues. The germline V and J ends were trimmed by 0 bases and 4 bases, with 8 bases remaining between them. The CDR3 DNA sequence: TGCGCCAGCAGCTTGGGGAGCGGTAAAAACATTCAGTACTTC. Translation gives CASSLGSGKNIQYF.